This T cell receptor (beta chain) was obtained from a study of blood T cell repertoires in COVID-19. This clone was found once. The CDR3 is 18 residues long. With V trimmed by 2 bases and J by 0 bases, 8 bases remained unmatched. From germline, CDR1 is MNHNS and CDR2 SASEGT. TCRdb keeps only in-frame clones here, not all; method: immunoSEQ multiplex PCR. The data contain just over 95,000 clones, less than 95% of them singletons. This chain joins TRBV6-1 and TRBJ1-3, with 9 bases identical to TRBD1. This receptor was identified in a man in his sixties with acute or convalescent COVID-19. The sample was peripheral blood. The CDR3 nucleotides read TGTGCCAGCAGTGAAACGGGACAGGGCCTTATCTCTGGAAACACCATATATTTT. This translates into CASSETGQGLISGNTIYF.